The 31 T cell receptor beta chains listed next were all sequenced from one sample in a study of untreated major depressive disorder. Study results and limitations: CD4+ T cells from depressed patients used TRBV05-01 (Vbeta 5.1) more often than controls.

Using immunoSEQ multiplex PCR, the repertoire was profiled, and TCRdb retains in-frame clones only, with some absent. Of around 13,000 clones in the sample, over 90% were seen once. The antigens for these receptors are not known. The sample taken for sequencing was CD4+ T cells from PBMCs. Source of these receptors: a man younger than 40 with major depressive disorder.

This chain connects TRBV2 to TRBJ2-1; 10 bases match TRBD1. The junction had 5 bases not matched to a gene; V was cut back by 4 bases and J by 8 bases. The CDR3 loop spans 14 amino acids. Germline CDR1 SNHLY, CDR2 FYNNEI. CDR3 loop: CASSGQGAGDEQFF. CDR3 bases: TGTGCCAGCAGTGGACAGGGGGCTGGGGATGAGCAGTTCTTC. The whole variable domain, remainder taken from reference TRBV2 and TRBJ2-1, is EPEVTQTPSHQVTQMGQEVILRCVPISNHLYFYWYRQILGQKVEFLVSFYNNEISEKSEIFDDQFSVERPDGSNFTLKIRSTKLEDSAMYFCASSGQGAGDEQFFGPGTRLTVL.

The rearrangement uses TRBV10-2 and TRBJ2-3, with D perhaps TRBD2 (5 bases). V was pared by 4 bases and J by 3 bases, with 14 bases between. CDR1 is WSHSY and CDR2 is SAAADI in the germline V gene. The CDR3 has 15 residues. CDR3 in DNA: TGCGCCAGCAGTGTTAGTAGCGTCGGGACAGATACGCAGTATTTT. Translation: CASSVSSVGTDTQYF.

The chain recombines TRBV11-2 with TRBJ1-1; no definite D call. The CDR3 sequence is 13 residues long. The V gene's germline CDR1 is SGHAT and CDR2 FQNNGV. Trimming removed 3 bases at V and 4 bases at J, with 9 bases between. CDR3 nucleotides: TGTGCCAGCAGCTTGGCAGATATCACTGAAGCTTTCTTT. Translation gives CASSLADITEAFF. Together with reference TRBV11-2 and TRBJ1-1, the CDR3 gives the full variable domain: EAGVAQSPRYKIIEKRQSVAFWCNPISGHATLYWYQQILGQGPKLLIQFQNNGVVDDSQLPKDRFSAERLKGVDSTLKIQPAKLEDSAVYLCASSLADITEAFFGQGTRLTVV.

The V call is TRBV18, the J call TRBJ1-4; no clear D. The CDR3 totals 15 residues. V shed 0 bases and J shed 7 bases, with 12 bases lying between them. The germline V gene has CDR1 KGHSH and CDR2 LQKENI. The CDR3 DNA reads TGTGCCAGCTCACCACCCTGGGGTCGGGGTGAAAAACTGTTTTTT. Protein: CASSPPWGRGEKLFF.

The V and J genes are TRBV2 and TRBJ2-7; D remains unclear. V was pared by 11 bases and J by 7 bases, with 24 bases between. Germline lookup yields CDR1 SNHLY and CDR2 FYNNEI. The CDR3 is made up of 14 amino acids. CDR3 coding DNA: TGTGCCGCGTCCCGCGCGTCTCGTCAAGGGGAGCAGTACTTC. Its protein is CAASRASRQGEQYF.

This clone was recorded once. The chain uses TRBV9 and TRBJ1-1; the D is unclear. This CDR3 spans 13 amino acids. Trimming removed 3 bases at V and 4 bases at J, with 10 bases between. Germline assignment: CDR1 SGDLS and CDR2 YYNGEE. This chain's CDR3 is CASSAQVFTEAFF. CDR3 bases: TGTGCCAGCAGCGCCCAGGTTTTCACTGAAGCTTTCTTT.

The J gene is TRBJ1-5, the V gene TRBV7-8; a possible D gene is TRBD1 (5 bases). Germline V gives CDR1 SGHVS, CDR2 FQNEAQ. The CDR3 has 15 amino acids. Trimming pared 5 bases from V and 4 bases from J, leaving 15 bases between. The CDR3 coding sequence is TGTGCCAGCAGCCACGGGGGGACGGTAAATCAGCCCCAGCATTTT. It yields the protein CASSHGGTVNQPQHF. Full variable domain (remainder filled in from reference TRBV7-8 and TRBJ1-5): GAGVSQSPRYKVAKRGQDVALRCDPISGHVSLFWYQQALGQGPEFLTYFQNEAQLDKSGLPSDRFFAERPEGSVSTLKIQRTQQEDSAVYLCASSHGGTVNQPQHFGDGTRLSIL.

The J gene is TRBJ2-3, the V gene TRBV29-1; no definite D call. This CDR3 region has 11 residues. The germline V gene has CDR1 SQVTM and CDR2 ANQGSEA. V lost 8 bases and J lost 6, with 12 bases in between. CDR3 sequence (DNA): TGCAGCCCCTTGAAAGCGGATACGCAGTATTTT. Translating gives CSPLKADTQYF.

The rearrangement uses TRBV20-1 and TRBJ1-1, with D tentatively TRBD1 (5 bases). V dropped 6 bases and J dropped 8 bases, with 13 bases sitting between them. Looked up from germline, CDR1 is DFQATT and CDR2 is SNEGSKA (reference sequence). CDR3 length: 11 amino acids. In DNA, the CDR3 is TGCAGTGCCACCCGGGACCTCGAAGCTTTCTTT. This translates into CSATRDLEAFF.

CDR3 bases: TGTGCCAGCAGCCTGCTGGGGACAAAGACTAACTATGGCTACACCTTC. Protein: CASSLLGTKTNYGYTF. The chain couples TRBV5-6 to TRBJ1-2; D is possibly TRBD1 (6 bases). The CDR3 consists of 16 residues. Germline loops: CDR1 SGHDT, CDR2 YYEEEE. Trimming pared 4 bases from V and 0 bases from J, leaving 16 bases between.

This rearrangement joins TRBV5-1 to TRBJ2-5; no clear D gene. From germline, CDR1 is SGHRS and CDR2 YFSETQ. With 7 bases removed from V and 1 base from J, the gap between germline ends came to 14 bases. The CDR3 sequence is 14 residues long. This CDR3 reads CASAPGSTQETQYF. CDR3 nucleotides: TGCGCCAGCGCCCCTGGCAGTACCCAAGAGACCCAGTACTTC.

The rearrangement joins TRBV4-1 to TRBJ2-2, with 8 positions matching TRBD2. With 0 bases clipped from V and 6 bases from J, the junction kept 6 bases outside the gene matches. Germline V lookup: CDR1 MGHRA, CDR2 YSYEKL. The CDR3 length is 16 residues. In DNA form, the CDR3 reads TGCGCCAGCAGCCAAGATTGGCGGGGGGTGGCCGGGGAGCTGTTTTTT. It yields the protein CASSQDWRGVAGELFF.

The chain employs TRBV30 and TRBJ2-2; 9 nucleotides align to TRBD2. The germline V gene has CDR1 GTSNPN and CDR2 SVGIG (reference sequence). This CDR3 region has 15 residues. Trimming at V came to 6 bases and at J to 2 bases, leaving 7 bases not matched to a gene. CDR3 region: CACPYSGGNTGELFF. In DNA form, the CDR3 reads TGTGCCTGCCCTTATAGCGGGGGAAACACCGGGGAGCTGTTTTTT.

This rearrangement joins TRBV2 to TRBJ2-5; D not resolved. The germline V gene encodes CDR1 SNHLY and CDR2 FYNNEI. This CDR3 contains 12 residues. V was pared by 9 bases and J by 4 bases, with 12 bases between. The CDR3 DNA is TGTGCCAGGCGCGAGCCGGGAGAGACCCAGTACTTC. Its protein product is CARREPGETQYF.

The chain couples TRBV7-6 to TRBJ2-7; no reliable D call. The CDR3 has 17 residues. V lost 2 bases to trimming and J lost 5 bases, with 22 bases between them. Germline assignment: CDR1 SGHVS and CDR2 FNYEAQ. CDR3 amino acids: CASSLQFTASFSNEQYF. DNA of the CDR3: TGTGCCAGCAGCTTACAATTTACAGCCAGTTTTTCAAACGAGCAGTACTTC.

The chain employs TRBV28 and TRBJ2-7; perhaps TRBD2 as D (5 bases). The CDR3 contains 16 residues. CDR1 and CDR2 from the germline V gene are MDHEN and SYDVKM. V lost 5 bases to trimming and J lost 7 bases, with 24 bases between them. CDR3 DNA: TGTGCCAGCAGTACTAGATGGGGTCCCCCTGGCTATGAGCAGTACTTC. Amino acid sequence: CASSTRWGPPGYEQYF. The variable domain in full, completed from reference TRBV28 and TRBJ2-7, reads DVKVTQSSRYLVKRTGEKVFLECVQDMDHENMFWYRQDPGLGLRLIYFSYDVKMKEKGDIPEGYSVSREKKERFSLILESASTNQTSMYLCASSTRWGPPGYEQYFGPGTRLTVT.

Written as DNA, the CDR3 is TGTGCCAGCACCACCTCAAGTCTTTTTAATAGGGCTTTCTTT. This gives the protein CASTTSSLFNRAFF. The chain carries TRBV6-5 and TRBJ1-1; D uncertain. CDR1 MNHEY and CDR2 SVGAGI come from the germline V gene. The V end lost 7 bases, the J end lost 11 bases, and 23 bases lay between the germline ends. CDR3 length: 14 amino acids.

The chain couples TRBV6-5 to TRBJ2-7, with TRBD1 matching 7 bases. The CDR3 is made up of 14 amino acids. Looked up from germline, CDR1 is MNHEY and CDR2 is SVGAGI. V gave up 2 bases and J gave up 11 bases; unmatched junction bases: 12. For the CDR3, the DNA is TGTGCCAGCAGTTACACCCCCAGACAGGGTGTGAAGTACTTC. It specifies CASSYTPRQGVKYF.

The chain recombines TRBV10-2 with TRBJ1-3; 7 bases agree with TRBD1. Germline CDR1 and CDR2: WSHSY and SAAADI. V trimming: 4 bases; J trimming: 0 bases; junction bases outside the gene matches: 3. The CDR3 is 15 amino acids. The CDR3 sequence: CASSVTGLSGNTIYF. In DNA form, the CDR3 reads TGCGCCAGCAGTGTGACAGGGCTCTCTGGAAACACCATATATTTT.

The genes are TRBV27 and TRBJ1-5; weak D call: TRBD1 (6 bases). Deletions cut 3 bases from V and 3 bases from J, with 12 bases between. The CDR3 has 15 amino acids. The germline V gene has CDR1 MNHEY and CDR2 SMNVEV (reference sequence). CDR3 sequence reads: CASSFSGAYNQPQHF. In nucleotides, the CDR3 is TGTGCCAGCAGTTTTTCAGGGGCATACAATCAGCCCCAGCATTTT.

A single count supports this clone. The V gene is TRBV6-5, the J gene TRBJ1-2; 9 bases line up with TRBD1. The J segment lost 6 bases and the V segment lost 6 bases, leaving 5 bases of the junction unmatched. This CDR3 region has 13 residues. In germline, CDR1 is MNHEY, CDR2 SVGAGI. As DNA, the CDR3 is TGTGCCAGCAGGAGGGACAGGGCAAATGGCTACACCTTC. It codes for CASRRDRANGYTF.

The chain links TRBV11-2 to TRBJ2-1; D gene uncertain. The V gene's germline CDR1 is SGHAT and CDR2 FQNNGV. The CDR3 covers 15 residues. The ends were cut back, 3 bases at V and 6 bases at J, with 15 bases in the middle. The CDR3 here is CASSFTHTGGNEQFF. The DNA of the CDR3 is TGTGCCAGCAGCTTTACCCATACTGGTGGCAATGAGCAGTTCTTC.

The chain links TRBV11-2 to TRBJ2-7; TRBD2 matches 12 bases. V was clipped by 2 bases and J by 0 bases; unmatched bases: 5. This CDR3 has 17 amino acids. From germline, CDR1 is SGHAT and CDR2 FQNNGV. CDR3 in DNA: TGTGCCAGCAGCTTAACCCTAGCGGGGGGGAACTCCTACGAGCAGTACTTC. Translation gives CASSLTLAGGNSYEQYF.

The chain combines TRBV29-1 with TRBJ2-1; the D is unclear. The CDR3 runs to 11 residues. Trimming pared 4 bases from V and 6 bases from J, leaving 7 bases between. Germline CDR1 and CDR2: SQVTM and ANQGSEA. The DNA for the CDR3 is TGCAGCGTTGGGACGTTCAATGAGCAGTTCTTC. Its translation is CSVGTFNEQFF.

In DNA form, the CDR3 reads TGTGCCAGCAGCTTCTCTGGACAGGGTCCTTGGGGCAATGAGCAGTTCTTC. It translates to CASSFSGQGPWGNEQFF. The chain couples TRBV11-3 to TRBJ2-1; 8 nucleotides line up with TRBD1. The CDR3 consists of 17 residues. V lost 3 bases and J lost 6; bases outside the gene matches: 13. Germline V gene sequence: CDR1 SGHNT, CDR2 YENEEA.

The chain recombines TRBV2 with TRBJ1-5, with D hard to call. Germline CDR1 and CDR2: SNHLY and FYNNEI. This CDR3 has 13 residues. Between the trimmed V and J ends, which lost 6 bases and 1 base, there was a span of 7 bases. CDR3 sequence reads: CASRGQSNQPQHF. CDR3 sequence (DNA): TGTGCCAGCAGGGGCCAAAGCAATCAGCCCCAGCATTTT.

The chain employs TRBV5-5 and TRBJ2-7; tentatively, D is TRBD2 (7 bases). Between the trimmed V and J ends, which lost 0 bases and 3 bases, there was a span of 10 bases. Germline CDR1 is SGHKS and CDR2 is YYEKEE (reference sequence). CDR3 size: 14 residues. The CDR3 nucleotides read TGTGCCAGCAGCTTGGTCGGGGGGCTCTACGAGCAGTACTTC. This gives the protein CASSLVGGLYEQYF. The variable domain in full, with the rest retrieved from reference TRBV5-5 and TRBJ2-7, is DAGVTQSPTHLIKTRGQQVTLRCSPISGHKSVSWYQQVLGQGPQFIFQYYEKEERGRGNFPDRFSARQFPNYSSELNVNALLLGDSALYLCASSLVGGLYEQYFGPGTRLTVT.

The V call is TRBV9, the J call TRBJ2-2, with 9 nucleotides matching TRBD1. This CDR3 contains 16 residues. V shed 3 bases, J shed 6 bases, and the junction held 9 bases outside the gene matches. Germline V gives CDR1 SGDLS, CDR2 YYNGEE. In DNA form, the CDR3 reads TGTGCCAGCAGCGGCCGGGACAGGGTGGCCCCCGGGGAGCTGTTTTTT. Translated: CASSGRDRVAPGELFF.

This rearrangement joins TRBV18 to TRBJ2-3; 8 nucleotides match TRBD1. This CDR3 is built from 15 residues. V trimming: 1 base; J trimming: 0 bases; junction bases outside the gene matches: 0. Germline values: CDR1 KGHSH, CDR2 LQKENI. CDR3 DNA: TGTGCCAGCTCACCACGGACAGGGAGCACAGATACGCAGTATTTT. This encodes CASSPRTGSTDTQYF.

The CDR3 DNA follows: TGTGCCAGCAGTGTATCGGGGACCCTCGAGCTGTTTTTT. It codes for CASSVSGTLELFF. The chain carries TRBV2 and TRBJ2-2; D tentatively fits TRBD1 or TRBD2 (5 bases each). Germline V CDR1 and CDR2: SNHLY, FYNNEI. CDR3 size: 13 residues. Trimming took off 4 bases at V and 11 bases at J, with 14 bases between the two ends.

This chain uses TRBV29-1 with TRBJ2-7; 12 bases are shared with TRBD1. The CDR3 loop spans 13 amino acids. Germline V gene data show CDR1 as SQVTM and CDR2 as ANQGSEA. The CDR3 region has the DNA TGCCACAGCCGGGGACAGGGGGCGGGGGAGCAGTACTTC. Its protein is CHSRGQGAGEQYF.